This is a list of T cell receptor beta chains from one sample in a study of blood T cell repertoires in COVID-19. Clones were sequenced by immunoSEQ multiplex PCR, and TCRdb holds only the in-frame ones, with some missing. This table holds a few hundred thousand clones, about 82% found once. Sequenced input: peripheral blood. All receptors derive from an older man with acute or convalescent COVID-19. CDR3s include the opening cysteine and the closing phenylalanine or tryptophan. Fields, in order: D gene, V gene, CDR3 length, J gene, clone size, CDR3 protein, CDR3 DNA. D genes are given only for firm matches. Only some rows state a clone size, as once, few, many or a class for expanded clones.

D gene: TRBD1
V gene: TRBV5-1
CDR3 length: 13
J gene: TRBJ1-2
clone size: .
CDR3 protein: CASSAGQGFGYTF
CDR3 DNA: TGCGCCAGCAGCGCGGGACAGGGATTTGGCTACACCTTC

D gene: .
V gene: TRBV24-1
CDR3 length: 11
J gene: TRBJ2-1
clone size: .
CDR3 protein: CATGTYNEQFF
CDR3 DNA: TGTGCCACTGGGACTTACAATGAGCAGTTCTTC

D gene: .
V gene: TRBV19
CDR3 length: 16
J gene: TRBJ2-1
clone size: .
CDR3 protein: CASSAAFGLRYNEQFF
CDR3 DNA: TGTGCCAGTAGTGCTGCTTTTGGGCTACGGTACAATGAGCAGTTCTTC

D gene: TRBD2
V gene: TRBV7-3
CDR3 length: 13
J gene: TRBJ2-7
clone size: .
CDR3 protein: CASSLAGGYEQYF
CDR3 DNA: TGTGCCAGCAGCTTAGCGGGAGGATACGAGCAGTACTTC

D gene: .
V gene: TRBV19
CDR3 length: 12
J gene: TRBJ2-3
clone size: .
CDR3 protein: CASSLQGQTQYF
CDR3 DNA: TGTGCCAGTAGCCTGCAGGGGCAGACGCAGTATTTT

D gene: TRBD1
V gene: TRBV12-3/TRBV12-4
CDR3 length: 13
J gene: TRBJ1-1
clone size: .
CDR3 protein: CASSLATGAEAFF
CDR3 DNA: TGTGCCAGCAGTTTAGCCACAGGGGCCGAGGCTTTCTTT

D gene: TRBD1
V gene: TRBV7-9
CDR3 length: 17
J gene: TRBJ1-2
clone size: .
CDR3 protein: CASSLGVGKDRDGGYTF
CDR3 DNA: TGTGCCAGCAGCTTAGGGGTCGGGAAGGACAGGGATGGAGGCTACACCTTC

D gene: .
V gene: TRBV29-1
CDR3 length: 14
J gene: TRBJ1-1
clone size: once
CDR3 protein: CSVAMTALNTEAFF
CDR3 DNA: TGCAGCGTTGCAATGACAGCCTTGAACACTGAAGCTTTCTTT

D gene: TRBD1
V gene: TRBV7-7
CDR3 length: 13
J gene: TRBJ2-7
clone size: .
CDR3 protein: CASSSDRLGEQYF
CDR3 DNA: TGTGCTAGCAGCTCGGACAGGTTGGGAGAGCAGTACTTC

D gene: .
V gene: TRBV28
CDR3 length: 16
J gene: TRBJ1-2
clone size: .
CDR3 protein: CASTIQSGGVVGGYTF
CDR3 DNA: TGTGCCAGCACCATCCAGTCGGGGGGCGTCGTTGGGGGCTACACCTTC

D gene: TRBD2
V gene: TRBV18
CDR3 length: 13
J gene: TRBJ2-7
clone size: .
CDR3 protein: CASSLGTSGEQYF
CDR3 DNA: TGTGCCAGCTCACTTGGGACTAGCGGCGAGCAGTACTTC